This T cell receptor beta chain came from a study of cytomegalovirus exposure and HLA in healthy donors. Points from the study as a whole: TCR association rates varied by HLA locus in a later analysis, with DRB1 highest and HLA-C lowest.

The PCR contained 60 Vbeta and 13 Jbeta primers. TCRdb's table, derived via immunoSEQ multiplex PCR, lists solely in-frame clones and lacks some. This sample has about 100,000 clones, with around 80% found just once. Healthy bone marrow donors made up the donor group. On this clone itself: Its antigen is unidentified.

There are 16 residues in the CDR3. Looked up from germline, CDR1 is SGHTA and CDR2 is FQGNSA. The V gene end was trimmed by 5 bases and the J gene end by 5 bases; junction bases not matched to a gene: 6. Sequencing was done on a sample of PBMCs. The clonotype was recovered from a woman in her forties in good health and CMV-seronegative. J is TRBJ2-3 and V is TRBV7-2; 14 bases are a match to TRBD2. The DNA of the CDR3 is TGTGCCAGCAGCGGGACTAGCGGGGGAGACATAGATACGCAGTATTTT. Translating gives CASSGTSGGDIDTQYF.